Each of the 25 T cell receptor beta chains below was sequenced from the same sample in a study of T cell responses to AZD1222 COVID-19 vaccine. The method was immunoSEQ multiplex PCR; TCRdb's version includes in-frame clones alone and lacks a portion of them. The sample lists some 120,000 clones; around 84% were seen once. The material was peripheral blood, obtained on day 0 of AZD1222 vaccination. The receptors come from an adult in good health.

The chain links TRBV6-1 to TRBJ1-5, with D unclear. Trimming shortened V by 1 base and J by 3 bases, and 10 bases separated the two germline ends. CDR1 is MNHNS and CDR2 is SASEGT in the germline V gene. This CDR3 is built from 15 residues. The CDR3 protein is CASSEVGHPNQPQHF. The CDR3 bases are TGTGCCAGCAGTGAAGTGGGTCACCCCAATCAGCCCCAGCATTTT.

Points on this clone: The conserved phenylalanine or tryptophan normally closing the CDR3 is absent here, so this likely arose from a read error. No DNA is shown, since the ends of the CDR3 on it are uncertain; the CDR3 is the one TCRdb lists. The J gene is TRBJ2-2, the V gene TRBV3-1 (or the pseudogene TRBV3-2); the table's D call TRBD2 went unverified against the DNA. The CDR3 spans 10 residues, counting both ends. CDR1 LGHDT and CDR2 YNNKEL come from the germline V gene (reference sequence). The CDR3 is CARGLAGAPV.

This sequence joins TRBV6-6 and TRBJ2-3; 7 positions match TRBD1. Germline lookup yields CDR1 MNHNY and CDR2 SVGAGI (reference sequence). Trimming took 6 bases from V and 0 from J; bases not matched to a gene: 6. CDR3 length: 15 amino acids. The CDR3 spells CASSYDRASTDTQYF. In DNA, the CDR3 is TGTGCCAGCAGCTATGACAGGGCCAGCACAGATACGCAGTATTTT.

This chain connects TRBV24-1 to TRBJ2-3; 14 nucleotides line up with TRBD2. The CDR3 has 16 residues. Per germline, CDR1 KGHDR and CDR2 SFDVKD. With V trimmed by 5 bases and J by 0 bases, 0 bases remained unmatched. This CDR3 is CATSGTSGGSTDTQYF. CDR3 nucleotide sequence: TGTGCCACCAGTGGGACTAGCGGGGGGAGCACAGATACGCAGTATTTT.

V is TRBV11-3 and J is TRBJ1-1, with D tentatively TRBD1 (5 bases). CDR1 is SGHNT and CDR2 is YENEEA in the germline V gene. This CDR3 has 13 residues. The V end was cut by 2 bases, the J end by 4 bases, with 8 bases between. The CDR3 sequence: CASSLIGGTEAFF. CDR3 bases: TGTGCCAGCAGCTTAATTGGGGGCACTGAAGCTTTCTTT.

The chain joins TRBV7-6 to TRBJ1-3; no reliable D call. CDR1 and CDR2 (germline): SGHVS, FNYEAQ. V was pared by 1 base and J by 2 bases, with 6 bases between. This CDR3 has 14 residues. CDR3 in amino acids: CASSLVATGNTIYF. The CDR3 DNA is TGTGCCAGCAGCTTAGTTGCAACTGGAAACACCATATATTTT.

This clone was seen just once. The chain has TRBV5-4 and TRBJ2-2; 8 nucleotides line up with TRBD2. The length of the CDR3 is 17 residues. Germline V gives CDR1 SGHNT, CDR2 YYREEE (reference sequence). The V gene end was trimmed by 0 bases and the J gene end by 4 bases; junction bases not matched to a gene: 8. This CDR3 reads CASSLATGGAATGELFF. Here the CDR3 DNA reads TGTGCCAGCAGCTTGGCCACCGGGGGGGCCGCCACCGGGGAGCTGTTTTTT.

The gene calls are TRBV4-2 and TRBJ1-4; maybe TRBD1 (5 bases). Germline V gives CDR1 LGHNA, CDR2 YNFKEQ. Between the trimmed V and J ends, which lost 5 bases and 3 bases, there was a span of 16 bases. There are 16 residues in the CDR3. CDR3 nucleotide sequence: TGTGCCAGCAGCACCTCAGGGATCGGAGCTAATGAAAAACTGTTTTTT. Its translation is CASSTSGIGANEKLFF.

V and J are TRBV19 and TRBJ2-7; tentatively, D is TRBD2 (5 bases). V was cut by 4 bases and J by 6 bases, with 16 bases left in between. Germline CDR1 is LNHDA and CDR2 is SQIVND (reference sequence). CDR3 size: 14 residues. The CDR3 bases are TGTGCCAGTAGTAACGGACTTCTCCGGGGCGAGCAGTACTTC. It is translated as CASSNGLLRGEQYF.

V usage is TRBV4-2 and J usage is TRBJ1-5, with TRBD1 identical over 9 bases. Germline CDR1 and CDR2: LGHNA and YNFKEQ. The CDR3 is 16 amino acids. The trim removed 7 bases at V and 6 bases at J, leaving 13 bases unmatched. CDR3 amino acids: CASNSGTGTEGQPQHF. CDR3 coding DNA: TGTGCCAGCAACTCCGGGACAGGGACTGAAGGTCAGCCCCAGCATTTT.

The chain uses TRBV2 and TRBJ2-1; D uncertain. Germline CDR1 SNHLY, CDR2 FYNNEI. Trimming stripped 2 bases from V and 0 bases from J, with 11 bases between. The CDR3 runs to 16 residues. In DNA form, the CDR3 reads TGTGCCAGCAGTGAATCGGGCAGGCTCTCCTACAATGAGCAGTTCTTC. It codes for CASSESGRLSYNEQFF.

The chain employs TRBV5-1 and TRBJ1-3; D remains unclear. V was pared by 4 bases and J by 0 bases, with 14 bases between. CDR3 size: 16 residues. CDR1 SGHRS and CDR2 YFSETQ come from the germline V gene. CDR3 in DNA: TGCGCCAGCAGCCCCCGGGAGGTCAGCTCTGGAAACACCATATATTTT. Its protein is CASSPREVSSGNTIYF.

This clone appeared a few times. The V call is TRBV10-3, the J call TRBJ1-6; D not resolved. Trimming stripped 3 bases from V and 4 bases from J, with 7 bases between. This CDR3 is 14 amino acids long. Germline V gene lookup returns CDR1 ENHRY and CDR2 SYGVKD. The CDR3 reads CAISDKGYNSPLHF. CDR3 sequence (DNA): TGTGCCATCAGTGACAAAGGGTATAATTCACCCCTCCACTTT.

The V call is TRBV6-5, the J call TRBJ1-1; 7 bases match TRBD1. Per the germline V gene, CDR1 is MNHEY and CDR2 is SVGAGI. CDR3 length: 14 residues. V dropped 5 bases and J dropped 4; count of bases not matched to a gene: 7. CDR3 protein: CASSKTGRGTEAFF. CDR3 DNA sequence: TGTGCCAGCAGTAAGACAGGGCGGGGCACTGAAGCTTTCTTT.

The rearrangement links TRBV3-1 (or the pseudogene TRBV3-2) to TRBJ1-1; 7 positions agree with TRBD1. From germline, CDR1 is LGHDT and CDR2 YNNKEL (reference sequence). The J segment lost 1 base and the V segment lost 4 bases, leaving 3 bases of the junction unmatched. This CDR3 contains 14 residues. The CDR3 nucleotides are TGTGCCAGCAGCCTAGGACAGGCGAACACTGAAGCTTTCTTT. Translated, it gives CASSLGQANTEAFF.

This chain links TRBV6-7 with TRBJ2-7; TRBD2 agrees at 11 bases. TRBV6-7 is an ORF for which the function is uncertain. The CDR3 runs 13 residues. Losses at the gene ends were 10 bases for V and 3 bases for J; bases not matched to a gene: 5. The CDR3 protein is CAKSGTSGYEQYF. CDR3 nucleotide sequence: TGTGCCAAATCCGGGACTAGCGGCTACGAGCAGTACTTC.

The chain joins TRBV18 to TRBJ1-1; D gene uncertain. Trimming removed 3 bases at V and 2 bases at J, with 13 bases between. The CDR3 spans 15 residues. Per germline, CDR1 KGHSH and CDR2 LQKENI. The CDR3 nucleotides read TGTGCCAGCTCACCCTTTGACATGTCAAACACTGAAGCTTTCTTT. It yields the protein CASSPFDMSNTEAFF.

V gene TRBV4-2 combines with J gene TRBJ1-3; unclear D gene. This CDR3 spans 15 amino acids. V was cut by 1 base and J by 2 bases, with 9 bases left in between. The germline gives CDR1 LGHNA, CDR2 YNFKEQ. Here the CDR3 DNA reads TGTGCCAGCAGCCAAGCATCCCCACCTGGAAACACCATATATTTT. Its translation is CASSQASPPGNTIYF.

V and J are TRBV6-5 and TRBJ2-1, with no clear D. The CDR3 runs to 14 residues. V was clipped by 8 bases and J by 9 bases, with 20 bases between them. Germline CDR1 reads MNHEY; CDR2 reads SVGAGI. The CDR3 sequence is CASSPVRVHVEQFF. The CDR3 coding sequence is TGTGCCAGCTCCCCAGTAAGGGTGCATGTTGAGCAGTTCTTC.

The J gene is TRBJ2-7, the V gene TRBV7-9; D uncertain. V shed 0 bases and J shed 2 bases, with 11 bases lying between them. Germline CDR1 reads SEHNR; CDR2 reads FQNEAQ (reference sequence). This CDR3 has 15 amino acids. The CDR3 loop is CASSLASTSPYEQYF. CDR3 bases: TGTGCCAGCAGCTTAGCTTCGACCTCTCCCTACGAGCAGTACTTC.

The chain links TRBV15 to TRBJ2-7; TRBD1 might be the D (5 bases). The CDR3 contains 15 residues. The germline CDR1 and CDR2 sequences are LNHNV and YYDKDF (reference sequence). V was cut by 1 base and J by 3 bases, with 13 bases left in between. CDR3 in DNA: TGTGCCACCAGCAGAGGTACAGGCGGCGGCTACGAGCAGTACTTC. Its translation is CATSRGTGGGYEQYF.

In its sample, this clone was seen once. The rearrangement links TRBV11-2 to TRBJ2-1; D gene ambiguous. The V gene lost 3 bases and the J gene lost 0 bases, with 12 bases spanning the gap. CDR1 and CDR2 from the germline V gene are SGHAT and FQNNGV. The CDR3 is 16 residues long. The CDR3 protein is CASSFLSRNSYNEQFF. The CDR3 DNA reads TGTGCCAGCAGCTTCCTTTCGCGGAACTCCTACAATGAGCAGTTCTTC.

The chain has TRBV15 and TRBJ1-5, with D maybe TRBD1 (5 bases). Germline values: CDR1 LNHNV, CDR2 YYDKDF (reference sequence). This CDR3 comprises 14 residues. V was shortened by 7 bases and J by 6 bases, with 16 bases between the two germline ends. CDR3 nucleotides: TGTGCCACCATCCAATCCGGGACGCGTCAGCCCCAGCATTTT. Protein product: CATIQSGTRQPQHF.

V gene TRBV10-3 combines with J gene TRBJ2-1; D uncertain. The CDR3 has 14 residues. The germline V gene has CDR1 ENHRY and CDR2 SYGVKD. V was cut by 4 bases and J by 2 bases, with 9 bases left in between. The CDR3 protein is CAISGIPAYNEQFF. DNA of the CDR3: TGTGCCATCAGTGGAATACCTGCCTACAATGAGCAGTTCTTC.

Concerning this clone itself: Germline is not matched at one junction end, which may reflect a read error. The chain carries TRBV12-3 or TRBV12-4 and TRBJ1-2; weak D call: TRBD1 (5 bases). The CDR3 is made up of 13 amino acids. The CDR3 coding sequence is TGTGCCAGCAGTTTCGCCAGGGCCGTGGGCTACGCCTTC. Its protein product is CASSFARAVGYAF.